A selection of T cell receptor beta chains follows, all from one sample in a study of T cells in Graves' hyperthyroidism and ophthalmopathy. TCRdb ran MiXCR on the multiplex PCR reads and lists one entry per CDR3 protein. Here the sample spans about 420,000 distinct CDR3 sequences, less than 20% being singletons. The material sequenced was blood. The origin of the receptors is a woman aged 18-29 years with Graves' hyperthyroidism. Both conserved end residues are part of each CDR3. Each record gives: CDR3 length, V gene, J gene, D gene, CDR3 protein. A D gene is named only where the DNA matches it firmly.

len: 13; v_gene: TRBV2; j_gene: TRBJ1-6; d_gene: NA; CDR3aa: CASGHPYNSPLHF
len: 14; v_gene: TRBV19; j_gene: TRBJ2-7; d_gene: TRBD1; CDR3aa: CASSLRTGANEQYF
len: 15; v_gene: TRBV11-2; j_gene: TRBJ2-1; d_gene: TRBD2; CDR3aa: CASSRGLAGPNEQFF
len: 16; v_gene: TRBV3-1; j_gene: TRBJ2-1; d_gene: TRBD1; CDR3aa: CASSRRTGPNNNEQFF
len: 15; v_gene: TRBV7-2; j_gene: TRBJ2-5; d_gene: NA; CDR3aa: CASSLVGSTKETQYF
len: 13; v_gene: TRBV19; j_gene: TRBJ1-1; d_gene: NA; CDR3aa: CASSPSWGAEAFF
len: 14; v_gene: TRBV5-4; j_gene: TRBJ2-7; d_gene: TRBD1; CDR3aa: CASSRGQGAHEQYF
len: 19; v_gene: TRBV7-8; j_gene: TRBJ1-6; d_gene: TRBD1; CDR3aa: CASSYRDRGRSSYNSPLHF
len: 19; v_gene: TRBV7-8; j_gene: TRBJ2-4; d_gene: NA; CDR3aa: CASSLSSRSFGTVKNIQYF
len: 16; v_gene: TRBV3-1; j_gene: TRBJ2-3; d_gene: TRBD2; CDR3aa: CASSLLAGEYRDTQYF
len: 16; v_gene: TRBV20-1; j_gene: TRBJ2-1; d_gene: NA; CDR3aa: CSASPRGRGFTNEQFF
len: 11; v_gene: TRBV7-9; j_gene: TRBJ2-5; d_gene: NA; CDR3aa: CASSWGPTQYF
len: 13; v_gene: TRBV12-3/TRBV12-4; j_gene: TRBJ1-1; d_gene: NA; CDR3aa: CASSHPGNTEAFF
len: 12; v_gene: TRBV2; j_gene: TRBJ2-7; d_gene: NA; CDR3aa: CASSESVYEQYF
len: 15; v_gene: TRBV20-1; j_gene: TRBJ1-2; d_gene: NA; CDR3aa: CSASLLSGQSYGYTF
len: 15; v_gene: TRBV11-2; j_gene: TRBJ2-7; d_gene: NA; CDR3aa: CASSLRGSKIHEQYF
len: 14; v_gene: TRBV7-2; j_gene: TRBJ1-2; d_gene: NA; CDR3aa: CASSFHGVGYGYTF
len: 17; v_gene: TRBV24-1; j_gene: TRBJ1-5; d_gene: NA; CDR3aa: CATSDPRVREPCQPQHF
len: 14; v_gene: TRBV6-1; j_gene: TRBJ2-2; d_gene: NA; CDR3aa: CASNLTPRTGELFF
len: 13; v_gene: TRBV29-1; j_gene: TRBJ2-2; d_gene: NA; CDR3aa: CSVDRKNTGELFF
len: 12; v_gene: TRBV20-1; j_gene: TRBJ2-1; d_gene: NA; CDR3aa: CSAKGGAWEQFF
len: 16; v_gene: TRBV5-1; j_gene: TRBJ2-7; d_gene: TRBD2; CDR3aa: CASSLGSGRPTYEQYF
len: 15; v_gene: TRBV12-3/TRBV12-4; j_gene: TRBJ2-2; d_gene: TRBD2; CDR3aa: CASSFLAGGPGELFF
len: 13; v_gene: TRBV5-5; j_gene: TRBJ1-2; d_gene: NA; CDR3aa: CASSSGISGGYTF
len: 17; v_gene: TRBV6-1; j_gene: TRBJ2-2; d_gene: TRBD1; CDR3aa: CASSGRRTGTNTGELFF
len: 13; v_gene: TRBV19; j_gene: TRBJ1-1; d_gene: NA; CDR3aa: CASSVVVGYEAFF
len: 15; v_gene: TRBV2; j_gene: TRBJ1-5; d_gene: NA; CDR3aa: CASSPRGQGGQPQHF
len: 14; v_gene: TRBV6-5; j_gene: TRBJ2-7; d_gene: TRBD1; CDR3aa: CASSSRDRGHEQYF
len: 13; v_gene: TRBV28; j_gene: TRBJ1-1; d_gene: TRBD1; CDR3aa: CASSSGGLTEAFF
len: 14; v_gene: TRBV19; j_gene: TRBJ2-7; d_gene: TRBD2; CDR3aa: CASKQAGGPYEQYF
len: 13; v_gene: TRBV6-1; j_gene: TRBJ1-4; d_gene: NA; CDR3aa: CASSTQGYEKLFF
len: 18; v_gene: TRBV20-1; j_gene: TRBJ2-1; d_gene: TRBD2; CDR3aa: CSASFSGTSGRAPNEQFF
len: 13; v_gene: TRBV7-9; j_gene: TRBJ2-7; d_gene: NA; CDR3aa: CASSLITSREQYF
len: 14; v_gene: TRBV3-1; j_gene: TRBJ2-5; d_gene: NA; CDR3aa: CASSQAGPAETQYF
len: 14; v_gene: TRBV9; j_gene: TRBJ2-7; d_gene: TRBD2; CDR3aa: CASSPSGIGYEQYF
len: 14; v_gene: TRBV7-9; j_gene: TRBJ1-1; d_gene: NA; CDR3aa: CASSLAPGQLSAFF
len: 13; v_gene: TRBV4-1; j_gene: TRBJ1-2; d_gene: NA; CDR3aa: CASSQEDNYGYTF
len: 12; v_gene: TRBV18; j_gene: TRBJ2-7; d_gene: NA; CDR3aa: CASSNGIYEQYF
len: 18; v_gene: TRBV27; j_gene: TRBJ1-5; d_gene: TRBD1; CDR3aa: CASSRQGRAIKGNQPQHF
len: 13; v_gene: TRBV11-3; j_gene: TRBJ2-1; d_gene: NA; CDR3aa: CASSSSLNNEQFF
len: 14; v_gene: TRBV12-3/TRBV12-4; j_gene: TRBJ1-2; d_gene: TRBD1; CDR3aa: CASSPDRGRDGYTF
len: 15; v_gene: TRBV18; j_gene: TRBJ1-3; d_gene: NA; CDR3aa: CASSPPPISGNTIYF
len: 19; v_gene: TRBV2; j_gene: TRBJ2-1; d_gene: TRBD2; CDR3aa: CASSARLAGAGGSYNEQFF
len: 13; v_gene: TRBV11-2; j_gene: TRBJ1-2; d_gene: NA; CDR3aa: CASSSGTAYGYTF
len: 17; v_gene: TRBV15; j_gene: TRBJ2-3; d_gene: NA; CDR3aa: CATSGGRRAESTDTQYF
len: 13; v_gene: TRBV2; j_gene: TRBJ2-3; d_gene: NA; CDR3aa: CASSGGGTDTQYF
len: 12; v_gene: TRBV3-1; j_gene: TRBJ1-1; d_gene: NA; CDR3aa: CASSQGNTEAFF
len: 16; v_gene: TRBV6-1; j_gene: TRBJ2-3; d_gene: TRBD2; CDR3aa: CASSERASGRTDTQYF
len: 16; v_gene: TRBV10-2; j_gene: TRBJ1-1; d_gene: NA; CDR3aa: CASYGGETGKNTEAFF
len: 17; v_gene: TRBV9; j_gene: TRBJ2-7; d_gene: TRBD2; CDR3aa: CASSVGKIAGDSYEQYF
len: 15; v_gene: TRBV25-1; j_gene: TRBJ1-5; d_gene: NA; CDR3aa: CASSEFFGVDQPQHF
len: 15; v_gene: TRBV19; j_gene: TRBJ1-5; d_gene: TRBD1; CDR3aa: CASSTLTGANQPQHF
len: 14; v_gene: TRBV20-1; j_gene: TRBJ2-7; d_gene: TRBD1; CDR3aa: CSARDGTDLYEQYF
len: 14; v_gene: TRBV6-1; j_gene: TRBJ1-2; d_gene: TRBD1; CDR3aa: CASIDGQGYCGYTF